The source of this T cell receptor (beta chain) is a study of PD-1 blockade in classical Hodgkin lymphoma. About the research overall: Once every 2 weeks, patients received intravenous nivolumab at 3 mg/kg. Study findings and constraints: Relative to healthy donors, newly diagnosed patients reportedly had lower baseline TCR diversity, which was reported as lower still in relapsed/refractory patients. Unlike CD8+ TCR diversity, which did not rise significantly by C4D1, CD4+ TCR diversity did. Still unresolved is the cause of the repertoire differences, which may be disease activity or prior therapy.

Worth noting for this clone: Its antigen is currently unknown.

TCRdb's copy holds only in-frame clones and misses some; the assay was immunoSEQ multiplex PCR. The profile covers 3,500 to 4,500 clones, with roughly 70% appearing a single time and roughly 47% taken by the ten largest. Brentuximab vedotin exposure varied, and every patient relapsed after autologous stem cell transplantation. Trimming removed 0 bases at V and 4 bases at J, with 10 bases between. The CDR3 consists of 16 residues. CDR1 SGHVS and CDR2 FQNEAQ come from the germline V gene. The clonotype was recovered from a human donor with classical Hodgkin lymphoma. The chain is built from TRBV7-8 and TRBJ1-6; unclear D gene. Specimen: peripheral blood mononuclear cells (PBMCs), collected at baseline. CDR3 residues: CASSLANLQYNSPLHF. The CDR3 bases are TGTGCCAGCAGCTTAGCCAACCTACAGTATAATTCACCCCTCCACTTT. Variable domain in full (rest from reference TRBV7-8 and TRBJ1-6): GAGVSQSPRYKVAKRGQDVALRCDPISGHVSLFWYQQALGQGPEFLTYFQNEAQLDKSGLPSDRFFAERPEGSVSTLKIQRTQQEDSAVYLCASSLANLQYNSPLHFGNGTRLTVT.